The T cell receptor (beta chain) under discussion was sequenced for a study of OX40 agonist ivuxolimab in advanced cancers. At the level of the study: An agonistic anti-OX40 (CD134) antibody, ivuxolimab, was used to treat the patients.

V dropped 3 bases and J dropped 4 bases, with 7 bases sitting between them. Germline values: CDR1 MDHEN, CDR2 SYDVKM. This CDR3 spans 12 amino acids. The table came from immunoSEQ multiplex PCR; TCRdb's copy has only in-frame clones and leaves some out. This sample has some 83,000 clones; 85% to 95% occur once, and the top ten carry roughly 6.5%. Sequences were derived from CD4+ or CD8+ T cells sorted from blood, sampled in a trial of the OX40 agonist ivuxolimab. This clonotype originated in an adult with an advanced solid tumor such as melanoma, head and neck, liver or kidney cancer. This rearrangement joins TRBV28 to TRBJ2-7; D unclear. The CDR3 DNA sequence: TGTGCCAGCAGTTTCGCGTTTTACGAGCAGTACTTC. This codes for CASSFAFYEQYF.